These T cell receptor beta chains were read from a single sample in a study of shared clonotypes between healthy human individuals. Profiled with immunoSEQ multiplex PCR; TCRdb holds only in-frame clones, not every one. The sample consists of hundreds of thousands of clones, around 76% of them appearing once. The material sequenced was PBMCs. The receptors were sampled from a woman aged 40-49 years in good health. Some clones in this sample may be carry-over from other donors' samples. The CDR3 runs from the conserved cysteine through the conserved F or W. The D gene is left open where the match is weak. The size field is filled for only some rows; it gives once, few, many or a size class.

clone size: many; D gene: TRBD2; V gene: TRBV7-2; J gene: TRBJ2-3; CDR3 DNA: TGTGCCAGCAGCTTAGACCCTTTGGGTAGCGGGAGTTCAGATACGCAGTATTTT; CDR3 protein: CASSLDPLGSGSSDTQYF
clone size: -; D gene: TRBD2; V gene: TRBV5-4; J gene: TRBJ2-2; CDR3 DNA: TGTGCCAGCAGCTTGGGGCGGGAGGCAACCGGGGAGCTGTTTTTT; CDR3 protein: CASSLGREATGELFF
clone size: few; D gene: -; V gene: TRBV19; J gene: TRBJ1-1; CDR3 DNA: TGTGCCAGTAGACAACTACAGGGACGCACTGAAGCTTTCTTT; CDR3 protein: CASRQLQGRTEAFF
clone size: -; D gene: -; V gene: TRBV11-2; J gene: TRBJ2-6; CDR3 DNA: TGTGCCAGCAGCTCGCTCCTCCGGGCCAACGTCCTGACTTTC; CDR3 protein: CASSSLLRANVLTF
clone size: -; D gene: TRBD2; V gene: TRBV29-1; J gene: TRBJ2-5; CDR3 DNA: TGCAGCGTCTCCGTGACTAGCGGGGCTCAAGAGACCCAGTACTTC; CDR3 protein: CSVSVTSGAQETQYF
clone size: -; D gene: -; V gene: TRBV27; J gene: TRBJ2-7; CDR3 DNA: TGTGCCAGCAAAATAGAGAGAGGACTCCCGTACGAGCAGTACTTC; CDR3 protein: CASKIERGLPYEQYF
clone size: -; D gene: TRBD2; V gene: TRBV19; J gene: TRBJ2-5; CDR3 DNA: TGTGCCAGTAGCCTCCTGTGGACTAGCGGTCAAGAGACCCAGTACTTC; CDR3 protein: CASSLLWTSGQETQYF
clone size: -; D gene: -; V gene: TRBV9; J gene: TRBJ2-7; CDR3 DNA: TGTGCCAGCAGCGTAGGTCCTAGCTCCTACGAGCAGTACTTC; CDR3 protein: CASSVGPSSYEQYF
clone size: -; D gene: -; V gene: TRBV11-3; J gene: TRBJ2-5; CDR3 DNA: TGTGCCAGCAACTTAGGGGCGGACCGCCCATGGGATGAGACCCAGTACTTC; CDR3 protein: CASNLGADRPWDETQYF
clone size: -; D gene: TRBD1; V gene: TRBV5-4; J gene: TRBJ1-1; CDR3 DNA: TGTGCCAGCACAAAAGGGACAGGGAGGAACACTGAAGCTTTCTTT; CDR3 protein: CASTKGTGRNTEAFF
clone size: -; D gene: -; V gene: TRBV28; J gene: TRBJ1-1; CDR3 DNA: TGTGCCAGCAGTTCCCTGGTCAATTTCACCCCCGAGGAAGCTTTCTTT; CDR3 protein: CASSSLVNFTPEEAFF
clone size: once; D gene: -; V gene: TRBV29-1; J gene: TRBJ1-1; CDR3 DNA: TGCAGCGTTGGTTTCAGAAACACTGAAGCTTTCTTT; CDR3 protein: CSVGFRNTEAFF
clone size: few; D gene: -; V gene: TRBV18; J gene: TRBJ1-1; CDR3 DNA: TGTGCCAGCTCACCACCGGGACAGAACACTGAAGCTTTCTTT; CDR3 protein: CASSPPGQNTEAFF
clone size: -; D gene: TRBD2; V gene: TRBV28; J gene: TRBJ2-1; CDR3 DNA: TGTGCCAGCAGTTTATGGGCCGGGGGGATAGGGAATGAGCAGTTCTTC; CDR3 protein: CASSLWAGGIGNEQFF
clone size: -; D gene: TRBD1; V gene: TRBV5-1; J gene: TRBJ2-7; CDR3 DNA: TGCGCCAGCAGCGAGGTAGGGGGCCGTTACGAGCAGTACTTC; CDR3 protein: CASSEVGGRYEQYF
clone size: -; D gene: TRBD2; V gene: TRBV2; J gene: TRBJ2-1; CDR3 DNA: TGTGCCAGCAGTAGGACTAGCGCCTACAATGAGCAGTTCTTC; CDR3 protein: CASSRTSAYNEQFF
clone size: -; D gene: -; V gene: TRBV6-5; J gene: TRBJ2-7; CDR3 DNA: TGTGCCAGCAGTTACCGGCAGGGCTACGAGCAGTACTTC; CDR3 protein: CASSYRQGYEQYF
clone size: -; D gene: -; V gene: TRBV5-1; J gene: TRBJ2-1; CDR3 DNA: TGCGCCAGCAGCTTGGAGATGGGGGGGCTCTACAATGAGCAGTTCTTC; CDR3 protein: CASSLEMGGLYNEQFF
clone size: -; D gene: -; V gene: TRBV28; J gene: TRBJ1-5; CDR3 DNA: TGTGCCAGCAGTTTGTCGGGGTATAGCAATCAGCCCCAGCATTTT; CDR3 protein: CASSLSGYSNQPQHF
clone size: -; D gene: -; V gene: TRBV5-1; J gene: TRBJ2-4; CDR3 DNA: TGCGCCAGCAGCTTGGGGATTGATCGTGGCGGCAAAAACATTCAGTACTTC; CDR3 protein: CASSLGIDRGGKNIQYF
clone size: -; D gene: -; V gene: TRBV5-1; J gene: TRBJ2-1; CDR3 DNA: TGCGCCAGCAGCTTAGGAGGGGGCTCCTACAATGAGCAGTTCTTC; CDR3 protein: CASSLGGGSYNEQFF
clone size: -; D gene: TRBD1; V gene: TRBV27; J gene: TRBJ2-7; CDR3 DNA: TGTGCCAGCAGTTCCAGTGCGACAGGGATCCCCTACGAGCAGTACTTC; CDR3 protein: CASSSSATGIPYEQYF
clone size: -; D gene: -; V gene: TRBV4-1; J gene: TRBJ2-3; CDR3 DNA: TGCGCCAGCAGCCAATTGCCAGGAAATACGCAGTATTTT; CDR3 protein: CASSQLPGNTQYF
clone size: -; D gene: -; V gene: TRBV5-1; J gene: TRBJ1-4; CDR3 DNA: TGCGCCAGCAGTCCCATGTCAGGCCCGGGCGAAAAACTGTTTTTT; CDR3 protein: CASSPMSGPGEKLFF
clone size: once; D gene: -; V gene: TRBV29-1; J gene: TRBJ2-7; CDR3 DNA: TGCAGCGTTCTCCTCACCTACGAGCAGTACTTC; CDR3 protein: CSVLLTYEQYF
clone size: -; D gene: -; V gene: TRBV6-5; J gene: TRBJ1-4; CDR3 DNA: TGTGCCAGCAGTGGGGCTCGCGGAGCTGAAAAACTGTTTTTT; CDR3 protein: CASSGARGAEKLFF
clone size: -; D gene: TRBD1; V gene: TRBV27; J gene: TRBJ1-1; CDR3 DNA: TGTGCCAGCAGTTCCCAGGGGGCGGGGACTGAAGCTTTCTTT; CDR3 protein: CASSSQGAGTEAFF
clone size: -; D gene: -; V gene: TRBV6-6; J gene: TRBJ1-1; CDR3 DNA: TGTGCCAGCAGTTTGGCAGGGGCGGCTGAAGCTTTCTTT; CDR3 protein: CASSLAGAAEAFF
clone size: -; D gene: TRBD2; V gene: TRBV4-1; J gene: TRBJ2-3; CDR3 DNA: TGCGCCAGCAGCCAAGAATCGGCGGGAGGGCCAGATACGCAGTATTTT; CDR3 protein: CASSQESAGGPDTQYF
clone size: -; D gene: -; V gene: TRBV18; J gene: TRBJ2-7; CDR3 DNA: TGTGCCAGCTCACCGACCCCCGACAGGTCCTACGAGCAGTACTTC; CDR3 protein: CASSPTPDRSYEQYF
clone size: -; D gene: -; V gene: TRBV7-9; J gene: TRBJ2-7; CDR3 DNA: TGTGCCAGCAGCTTAGTAGCCGGGGGAGAGCAGTACTTC; CDR3 protein: CASSLVAGGEQYF
clone size: -; D gene: TRBD2; V gene: TRBV2; J gene: TRBJ2-7; CDR3 DNA: TGTGCCAGCAGTGCGGGGACTACCCCCTACGAGCAGTACTTC; CDR3 protein: CASSAGTTPYEQYF
clone size: -; D gene: -; V gene: TRBV6-5; J gene: TRBJ2-7; CDR3 DNA: TGTGCCAGCAGACCGATTCTGGCAGCGATCGAGCAGTACTTC; CDR3 protein: CASRPILAAIEQYF
clone size: -; D gene: -; V gene: TRBV7-9; J gene: TRBJ2-7; CDR3 DNA: TGTGCCAGCAGCTTAGGGGGGAACGGCGCCTACGAGCAGTACTTC; CDR3 protein: CASSLGGNGAYEQYF
clone size: -; D gene: TRBD1; V gene: TRBV2; J gene: TRBJ2-5; CDR3 DNA: TGTGCCAGCGGGGACAGACAAGAGACCCAGTACTTC; CDR3 protein: CASGDRQETQYF
clone size: -; D gene: -; V gene: TRBV29-1; J gene: TRBJ2-7; CDR3 DNA: TGCAGCGTTGAAGTAGCCTACGAGCAGTACTTC; CDR3 protein: CSVEVAYEQYF
clone size: -; D gene: TRBD2; V gene: TRBV4-3; J gene: TRBJ2-3; CDR3 DNA: TGCGCCAGCAGCCAAGTTCTAGCGGGCTCCACAGATACGCAGTATTTT; CDR3 protein: CASSQVLAGSTDTQYF
clone size: -; D gene: -; V gene: TRBV10-1; J gene: TRBJ2-5; CDR3 DNA: TGCGCCAGCACCCGGGGACAAGGAGAGACCCAGTACTTC; CDR3 protein: CASTRGQGETQYF
clone size: -; D gene: TRBD1; V gene: TRBV13; J gene: TRBJ2-5; CDR3 DNA: TGTGCCAGCAGCTACTACTACAGGGGGCGGGAGACCCAGTACTTC; CDR3 protein: CASSYYYRGRETQYF
clone size: -; D gene: -; V gene: TRBV7-9; J gene: TRBJ1-2; CDR3 DNA: TGTGCCAGCAGCCCCGCCGGGGACGGATGGGGAGATGGCTACACCTTC; CDR3 protein: CASSPAGDGWGDGYTF
clone size: -; D gene: TRBD1; V gene: TRBV15; J gene: TRBJ1-5; CDR3 DNA: TGTGCCACCAGCACACGACAGGGCGACCAGCCCCAGCATTTT; CDR3 protein: CATSTRQGDQPQHF
clone size: once; D gene: -; V gene: TRBV2; J gene: TRBJ1-1; CDR3 DNA: TGTGCCAGCAGAACCACCGTGTCTGGTGCTTTCTTT; CDR3 protein: CASRTTVSGAFF
clone size: -; D gene: TRBD1; V gene: TRBV5-1; J gene: TRBJ1-1; CDR3 DNA: TGCGCCAGCACTCTCCTCGCAGGGGGCCGTTTAACTGAAGCTTTCTTT; CDR3 protein: CASTLLAGGRLTEAFF
clone size: -; D gene: -; V gene: TRBV28; J gene: TRBJ1-5; CDR3 DNA: TGTGCCAGCAGGAAACAGGGTGGCAATCAGCCCCAGCATTTT; CDR3 protein: CASRKQGGNQPQHF
clone size: -; D gene: -; V gene: TRBV18; J gene: TRBJ2-7; CDR3 DNA: TGTGCCAGCTCACCACCTCTAGCGCAGTACGAGCAGTACTTC; CDR3 protein: CASSPPLAQYEQYF
clone size: -; D gene: -; V gene: TRBV5-6; J gene: TRBJ1-1; CDR3 DNA: TGTGCCAGCAGCTTGGTGGGGACGAACACTGAAGCTTTCTTT; CDR3 protein: CASSLVGTNTEAFF
clone size: -; D gene: -; V gene: TRBV2; J gene: TRBJ1-2; CDR3 DNA: TGTGCCACGGGTTTGGACTATGGCTACACCTTC; CDR3 protein: CATGLDYGYTF
clone size: -; D gene: TRBD1; V gene: TRBV7-8; J gene: TRBJ2-7; CDR3 DNA: TGTGCCAGCAGCCCAAGGACAGGGAGTTCCTACGAACAGTACTTC; CDR3 protein: CASSPRTGSSYEQYF
clone size: few; D gene: TRBD2; V gene: TRBV4-1; J gene: TRBJ2-7; CDR3 DNA: TGCGCCAGCAGCCAAGATCGGCTAGCGGGAGCGAACTCCTACGAGCAGTACTTC; CDR3 protein: CASSQDRLAGANSYEQYF
clone size: -; D gene: -; V gene: TRBV27; J gene: TRBJ1-5; CDR3 DNA: TGTGCCAGCAGTCCGAGACCCGTCCAGCCCCAGCATTTT; CDR3 protein: CASSPRPVQPQHF
clone size: -; D gene: -; V gene: TRBV7-6; J gene: TRBJ2-3; CDR3 DNA: TGTGCCAGCAGGTCGCCCCGGGAACTTAGCACAGATACGCAGTATTTT; CDR3 protein: CASRSPRELSTDTQYF
clone size: -; D gene: TRBD2; V gene: TRBV7-9; J gene: TRBJ2-1; CDR3 DNA: TGTGCCAGCAGCCCTCCCCCGGTGGTAGCGGGATGGGAGCAGTTCTTC; CDR3 protein: CASSPPPVVAGWEQFF